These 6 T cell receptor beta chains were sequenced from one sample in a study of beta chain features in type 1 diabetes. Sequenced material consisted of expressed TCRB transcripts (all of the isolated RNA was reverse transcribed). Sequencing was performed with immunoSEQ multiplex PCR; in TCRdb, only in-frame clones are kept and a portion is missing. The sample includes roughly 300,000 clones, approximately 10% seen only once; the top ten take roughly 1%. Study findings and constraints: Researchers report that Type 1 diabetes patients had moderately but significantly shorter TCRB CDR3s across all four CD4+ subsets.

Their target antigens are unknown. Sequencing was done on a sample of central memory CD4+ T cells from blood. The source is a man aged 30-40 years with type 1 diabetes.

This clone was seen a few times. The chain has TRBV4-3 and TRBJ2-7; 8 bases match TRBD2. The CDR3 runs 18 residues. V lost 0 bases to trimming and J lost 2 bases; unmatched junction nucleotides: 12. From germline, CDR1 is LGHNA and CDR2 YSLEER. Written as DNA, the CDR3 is TGCGCCAGCAGCCAAGAGAACGAGCGGGGGTTCCCAACCTACGAGCAGTACTTC. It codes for CASSQENERGFPTYEQYF.

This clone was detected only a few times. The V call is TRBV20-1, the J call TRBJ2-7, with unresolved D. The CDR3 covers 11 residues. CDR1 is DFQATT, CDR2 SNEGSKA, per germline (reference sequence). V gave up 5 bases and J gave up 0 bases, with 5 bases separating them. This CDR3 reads CSASVSYEQYF. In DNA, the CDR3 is TGCAGTGCTTCAGTCTCCTACGAGCAGTACTTC.

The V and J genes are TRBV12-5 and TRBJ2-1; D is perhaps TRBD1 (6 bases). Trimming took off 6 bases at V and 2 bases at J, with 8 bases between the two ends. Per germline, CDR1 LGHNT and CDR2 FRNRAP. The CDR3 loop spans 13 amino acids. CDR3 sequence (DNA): TGTGCTAGTGGGGGGGACACCTACAATGAGCAGTTCTTC. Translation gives CASGGDTYNEQFF.

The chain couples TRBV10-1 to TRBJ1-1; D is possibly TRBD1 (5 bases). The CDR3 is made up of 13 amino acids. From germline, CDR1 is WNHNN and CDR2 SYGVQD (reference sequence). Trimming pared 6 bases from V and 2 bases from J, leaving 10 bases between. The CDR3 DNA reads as TGCGCCAGCAGAAGCAGGGATAACACTGAAGCTTTCTTT. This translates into CASRSRDNTEAFF.

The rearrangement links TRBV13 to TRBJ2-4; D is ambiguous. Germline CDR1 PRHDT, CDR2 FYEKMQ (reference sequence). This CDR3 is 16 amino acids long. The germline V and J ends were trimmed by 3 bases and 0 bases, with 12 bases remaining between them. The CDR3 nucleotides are TGTGCCAGCAGCTTGATGAACACCTTAGCCAAAAACATTCAGTACTTC. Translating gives CASSLMNTLAKNIQYF.

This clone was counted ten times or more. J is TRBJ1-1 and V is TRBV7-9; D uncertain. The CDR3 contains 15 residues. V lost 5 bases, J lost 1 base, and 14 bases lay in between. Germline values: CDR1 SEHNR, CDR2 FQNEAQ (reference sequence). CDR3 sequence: CASSPVRTQNTEAFF. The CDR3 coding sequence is TGTGCCAGCAGCCCGGTCCGGACCCAGAACACTGAAGCTTTCTTT.